These T cell receptor beta chains were read from a single sample in a study of beta chain features in type 1 diabetes. Produced via immunoSEQ multiplex PCR; TCRdb's table is partial and in-frame only. The sample shows some 660,000 clones, around an eighth of them seen only once. Sample: naive CD4+ T cells from blood. The receptors were gathered from a man aged 18 to 30 with type 1 diabetes. The CDR3 runs from the conserved cysteine through the conserved F or W. A D gene is named only where the DNA matches it firmly. Clone size, where shown, is once, few, many, or a class for clones that have expanded.

v_call	clone_size	d_call	j_call	cdr3_aa	cdr3_nt
TRBV27	few	-	TRBJ2-4	CASSTPLENIQYF	TGTGCCAGCAGTACCCCCCTTGAAAACATTCAGTACTTC
TRBV30	-	-	TRBJ2-5	CAWSGGWGFSETQYF	TGTGCCTGGAGTGGTGGGTGGGGATTTTCAGAGACCCAGTACTTC
TRBV19	-	TRBD2	TRBJ2-5	CASSLAGGPETQYF	TGTGCCAGTAGCCTAGCGGGAGGGCCAGAGACCCAGTACTTC
TRBV29-1	-	-	TRBJ2-5	CSVERGLGLQETQYF	TGCAGCGTTGAACGGGGGCTCGGACTCCAAGAGACCCAGTACTTC
TRBV7-2	-	-	TRBJ2-2	CASSPGPTTGELFF	TGTGCCAGCAGCCCCGGGCCGACGACCGGGGAGCTGTTTTTT
TRBV7-9	-	-	TRBJ1-2	CASSDDSGYGYTF	TGTGCCAGCAGCGATGACAGCGGCTATGGCTACACCTTC
TRBV6-6	-	-	TRBJ1-5	CASSYSMQGQPQHF	TGTGCCAGCAGTTACTCGATGCAAGGTCAGCCCCAGCATTTT
TRBV30	-	TRBD2	TRBJ2-1	CAWSGGSRNEQFF	TGTGCCTGGAGTGGCGGGAGTCGAAATGAGCAGTTCTTC
TRBV19	-	-	TRBJ2-6	CASVASSGANVLTF	TGTGCCAGTGTAGCGAGCTCTGGGGCCAACGTCCTGACTTTC
TRBV30	few	-	TRBJ2-3	CAWTGADTQYF	TGTGCCTGGACGGGGGCAGATACGCAGTATTTT
TRBV30	-	-	TRBJ2-1	CAWSVMSSYNEQFF	TGTGCCTGGAGTGTAATGAGCTCCTACAATGAGCAGTTCTTC
TRBV7-9	-	-	TRBJ1-4	CASSPRGNEKLFF	TGTGCCAGCAGCCCCCGGGGGAATGAAAAACTGTTTTTT
TRBV28	-	-	TRBJ2-3	CASSPGRDTQYF	TGTGCCAGCAGTCCCGGGCGAGATACGCAGTATTTT
TRBV11-2	-	-	TRBJ2-5	CASSLFGGKQETQYF	TGTGCCAGCAGCTTATTCGGAGGAAAACAAGAGACCCAGTACTTC
TRBV27	-	TRBD2	TRBJ2-1	CASRGRDQTEQFF	TGTGCCAGCAGAGGGAGGGACCAGACTGAGCAGTTCTTC